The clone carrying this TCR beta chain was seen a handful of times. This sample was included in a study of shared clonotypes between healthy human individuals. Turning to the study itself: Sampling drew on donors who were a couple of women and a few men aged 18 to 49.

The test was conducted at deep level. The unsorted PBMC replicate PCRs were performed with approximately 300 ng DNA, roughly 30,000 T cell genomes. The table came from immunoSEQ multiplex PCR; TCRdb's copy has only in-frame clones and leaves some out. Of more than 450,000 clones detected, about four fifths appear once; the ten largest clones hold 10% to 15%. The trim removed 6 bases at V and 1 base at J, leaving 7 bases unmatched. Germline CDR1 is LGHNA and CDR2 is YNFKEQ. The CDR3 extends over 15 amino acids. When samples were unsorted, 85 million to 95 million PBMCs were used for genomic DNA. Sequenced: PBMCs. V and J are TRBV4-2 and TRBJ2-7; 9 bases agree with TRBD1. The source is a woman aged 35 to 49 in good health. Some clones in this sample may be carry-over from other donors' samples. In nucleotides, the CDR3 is TGTGCCAGCAGGGAGGGACAGGGTGAATCCTACGAGCAGTACTTC. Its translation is CASREGQGESYEQYF.